This T cell receptor beta chain is drawn from a study of T cells after yellow fever vaccination. Germline loops: CDR1 SNHLY, CDR2 FYNNEI. Trimming shortened V by 10 bases and J by 6 bases, and 9 bases separated the two germline ends. This CDR3 contains 11 residues. Study-level results: The CD4 compartment and the CD8 compartment contained a small share of clonotypes in common. The bulk population could contribute abundant contaminating clonotypes to FACS-sorted repertoires.

A note on this clonotype: Its target is not known.

TCRdb itself ran the 5' RACE reads through MiXCR, one entry per CDR3 protein. Here the sample spans 500,000 to 650,000 distinct CDR3 sequences, roughly 13% being singletons. This material consisted of PBMCs, taken on the day of the yellow fever booster vaccination. The receptor was derived from a young man who received the YFV17D yellow fever vaccine. The rearrangement uses TRBV2 and TRBJ2-2, with D possibly TRBD2 on 6 matching bases. CDR3 DNA: TGTGCCATAGGGGAGGCCGGGGAGCTGTTTTTT. This gives the protein CAIGEAGELFF.